One sample yielded the 10 T cell receptor beta chains listed below, sequenced in a study of T-cell reconstitution after alpha-beta-depleted transplantation in children. Unique molecular identifiers were built into the TCRbeta library. TCRdb itself ran the PCR reads through MiXCR, one entry per CDR3 protein. This repertoire shows almost 400,000 distinct CDR3 sequences, approximately 20% found once; its top ten account for over 3.5%. The material sequenced was PBMCs from the stem cell graft donor, taken from the stem cell graft. The receptors come from a human donor who donated a stem cell graft to a child with acute myeloid leukemia.

This clonotype showed up just a few times. The V and J genes are TRBV7-9 and TRBJ1-1; D is possibly TRBD1 (6 bases). The CDR3 covers 13 residues. Trimming removed 5 bases from V and 5 bases from J, with 12 bases in between. CDR1 is SEHNR and CDR2 is FQNEAQ in the germline V gene (reference sequence). The CDR3 loop reads CASSITQGTEAFF. The DNA of the CDR3 is TGTGCCAGCAGCATTACGCAGGGGACTGAAGCTTTCTTT.

This clonotype came up a few times. The V and J genes are TRBV10-3 and TRBJ1-5; TRBD1 might be the D (5 bases). Trimming left V 8 bases short and J 3 bases short, with 11 bases between. The CDR3 consists of 13 residues. Germline V gives CDR1 ENHRY, CDR2 SYGVKD. The chain's CDR3 is CAIQDSFNQPQHF. As DNA, the CDR3 is TGTGCCATCCAAGACAGTTTCAATCAGCCCCAGCATTTT.

The genes are TRBV29-1 and TRBJ1-2, with D perhaps matching TRBD1 (6 bases). Germline CDR1 and CDR2: SQVTM and ANQGSEA. The CDR3 has 14 amino acids. V lost 0 bases and J 7 bases, leaving 15 bases between the germline ends. CDR3 sequence reads: CSVEDLGGLIGYTF. CDR3 DNA sequence: TGCAGCGTTGAAGATTTGGGGGGGCTCATTGGCTACACCTTC.

The sample holds a few counts of this clonotype. The gene calls are TRBV28 and TRBJ2-7; 11 bases are a match to TRBD1. The CDR3 loop spans 15 amino acids. The germline gives CDR1 MDHEN, CDR2 SYDVKM. V was clipped by 6 bases and J by 0 bases; unmatched bases: 4. The CDR3 DNA sequence: TGTGCCAGCAGACGTGGACAGGGGGCCTCCTACGAGCAGTACTTC. This translates into CASRRGQGASYEQYF.

The chain combines TRBV5-6 with TRBJ1-3, with 9 bases matching TRBD1. The germline V gene encodes CDR1 SGHDT and CDR2 YYEEEE. V lost 4 bases, J lost 0 bases, and 5 bases stayed unmatched. The CDR3 loop spans 16 amino acids. The CDR3 coding sequence is TGTGCCAGCAGCCCGGACAGGGGTCTCTCTGGAAACACCATATATTTT. It is translated as CASSPDRGLSGNTIYF.

This sequence joins TRBV4-1 and TRBJ2-7; D call uncertain. With 0 bases removed from V and 6 bases from J, the gap between germline ends came to 15 bases. Germline-derived CDR1 and CDR2 are MGHRA and YSYEKL. The CDR3 loop spans 15 amino acids. The CDR3 here is CASSQEYRYQSEQYF. CDR3 in DNA: TGCGCCAGCAGCCAAGAGTATCGGTACCAGAGCGAGCAGTACTTC.

The gene calls are TRBV10-3 and TRBJ2-7; no clear D. The CDR3 is made up of 13 amino acids. Between the trimmed V and J ends, which lost 0 bases and 3 bases, there was a span of 6 bases. Looked up from germline, CDR1 is ENHRY and CDR2 is SYGVKD. The CDR3 spells CAISESLGYEQYF. For the CDR3, the DNA is TGTGCCATCAGTGAGTCATTAGGCTACGAGCAGTACTTC.

The chain carries TRBV20-1 and TRBJ1-2; possible D gene TRBD1, 6 bases. This CDR3 region has 11 residues. The germline V gene encodes CDR1 DFQATT and CDR2 SNEGSKA (reference sequence). V lost 3 bases and J lost 6, with 8 bases in between. CDR3 amino acids: CSASTGNGYTF. The CDR3 DNA follows: TGCAGTGCTAGTACAGGGAATGGCTACACCTTC.

The rearrangement uses TRBV20-1 and TRBJ1-1, with D unclear. V was clipped by 6 bases and J by 1 base, with 6 bases between them. Germline V CDR1 and CDR2: DFQATT, SNEGSKA (reference sequence). This CDR3 has 11 amino acids. Here the CDR3 reads CSAQKNTEAFF. The DNA for the CDR3 is TGCAGTGCGCAGAAGAACACTGAAGCTTTCTTT.

This clonotype occurred a few times. The chain is built from TRBV29-1 and TRBJ2-7, with TRBD1 matching over 7 bases. This CDR3 is 12 amino acids long. CDR1 is SQVTM, CDR2 ANQGSEA, per germline. Trimming removed 3 bases from V and 7 bases from J; junction bases left unmatched: 6. The CDR3 here is CSVEWDSFEQYF. The CDR3 coding sequence is TGCAGCGTTGAGTGGGACAGCTTTGAGCAGTACTTC.